This section outlines one TCR beta chain sequence together with its context. This specimen comes from a study of shared clonotypes between healthy human individuals. Whole-study context: The people who gave samples were two women and three men aged 18 to 49.

With V trimmed by 2 bases and J by 7 bases, 7 bases remained unmatched. CDR3 length: 15 residues. CDR1 is MNHEY, CDR2 SVGAGI, per germline. Several immunoSEQ plates held equal portions of the genomic DNA taken from each subset. Only in-frame clones appear in the TCRdb table, and some are missing; sequencing was by immunoSEQ multiplex PCR. In the table there are some 530,000 clones, roughly 80% of which are singletons. Sequences were obtained from PBMCs. The chain joins TRBV6-5 to TRBJ2-1; 8 nucleotides match TRBD2. This clonotype originated in a woman in her 40s in good health. Some clones in this sample may be carry-over from other donors' samples. DNA of the CDR3: TGTGCCAGCAGTTACGGAGCGGGAGCGGGGAATGAGCAGTTCTTC. Translated: CASSYGAGAGNEQFF.